The 32 T cell receptor beta chains below were found in one sample sequenced in a study of PD-1 blockade in classical Hodgkin lymphoma. As to time point: cycle 4 day 1 (C4D1), after more than five weeks of nivolumab. All the patients suffered relapse after autologous stem cell transplantation, and brentuximab vedotin exposure differed. TCRdb keeps only in-frame clones here, not all; method: immunoSEQ multiplex PCR. The sample has about 93,000 clones, approximately 78% seen once. The input for sequencing was peripheral blood mononuclear cells (PBMCs), taken before the fourth cycle of nivolumab. The receptors here all came from a human donor with classical Hodgkin lymphoma.

V is TRBV5-1 and J is TRBJ2-7; 9 positions match TRBD1. Germline CDR1 is SGHRS and CDR2 is YFSETQ. The CDR3 runs 16 residues. V gave up 0 bases and J gave up 0 bases; unmatched junction bases: 4. In DNA form, the CDR3 reads TGCGCCAGCAGCTTGGGGGGGACAGGGTCCTCCTACGAGCAGTACTTC. Translating it yields CASSLGGTGSSYEQYF.

The chain joins TRBV11-3 to TRBJ2-1; TRBD2 aligns across 8 bases. The CDR3 length is 15 residues. V shed 6 bases, J shed 6 bases, and the junction held 10 bases outside the gene matches. CDR1 and CDR2 from the germline V gene are SGHNT and YENEEA. The CDR3 DNA is TGTGCCAGCAGTTCTCCGGGAGGGGCGCCCAATGAGCAGTTCTTC. Protein: CASSSPGGAPNEQFF.

In DNA form, the CDR3 reads TGTGCCAGCAGTGAGGTAGCGGGAGTATACACCGGGGAGCTGTTTTTT. It yields the protein CASSEVAGVYTGELFF. The V call is TRBV6-1, the J call TRBJ2-2; 9 nucleotides line up with TRBD2. The ends lost 3 bases at V and 3 bases at J; junction bases unmatched: 5. CDR1 and CDR2 from the germline V gene are MNHNS and SASEGT. The CDR3 consists of 16 residues.

The chain joins TRBV11-2 to TRBJ2-5; D is undetermined. Germline lookup yields CDR1 SGHAT and CDR2 FQNNGV. The V end lost 0 bases, the J end lost 5 bases, and 4 bases lay between the germline ends. CDR3 length: 12 residues. CDR3 region: CASSLEGETQYF. The CDR3 DNA follows: TGTGCCAGCAGCTTAGAAGGGGAGACCCAGTACTTC. Variable domain in full (rest from reference TRBV11-2 and TRBJ2-5): EAGVAQSPRYKIIEKRQSVAFWCNPISGHATLYWYQQILGQGPKLLIQFQNNGVVDDSQLPKDRFSAERLKGVDSTLKIQPAKLEDSAVYLCASSLEGETQYFGPGTRLLVL.

The chain couples TRBV4-1 to TRBJ2-1, with 9 bases matching TRBD1. Germline V gives CDR1 MGHRA, CDR2 YSYEKL. J was trimmed by 0 bases and V by 1 base; bases with no gene match: 10. This CDR3 has 19 amino acids. This CDR3 is CASSQAYRGQISSYNEQFF. The CDR3 DNA is TGCGCCAGCAGCCAAGCCTACAGGGGGCAAATCAGCTCCTACAATGAGCAGTTCTTC.

This clone was counted a single time. The chain couples TRBV2 to TRBJ1-6, with D perhaps TRBD1 (6 bases). The germline CDR1 and CDR2 sequences are SNHLY and FYNNEI. V gave up 5 bases and J gave up 0 bases, with 14 bases separating them. This CDR3 contains 17 residues. The CDR3 reads CASSSGTTYSYNSPLHF. CDR3 bases: TGTGCCAGCAGTTCCGGGACAACCTACTCCTATAATTCACCCCTCCACTTT.

The chain combines TRBV30 with TRBJ2-1; TRBD2 aligns across 8 bases. Germline loops: CDR1 GTSNPN, CDR2 SVGIG (reference sequence). The V segment lost 6 bases and the J segment 0 bases; nucleotides outside the gene matches: 7. The CDR3 length is 15 residues. CDR3 amino acids: CACRGGRSSYNEQFF. Written as DNA, the CDR3 is TGTGCCTGCCGGGGGGGCAGGAGCTCCTACAATGAGCAGTTCTTC.

The chain links TRBV7-3 to TRBJ2-3; weak D call: TRBD1 (5 bases). The CDR3 is made up of 13 amino acids. Germline CDR1 is SGHTA and CDR2 is FQGTGA. V lost 4 bases to trimming and J lost 3 bases, with 8 bases between them. The chain's CDR3 is CASSSRQTDTQYF. The DNA of the CDR3 is TGTGCCAGCAGCTCACGACAGACAGATACGCAGTATTTT.

This chain connects TRBV7-2 to TRBJ2-7, with TRBD2 as a possible D gene (6 bases). This CDR3 contains 15 residues. Germline loops: CDR1 SGHTA, CDR2 FQGNSA. Trimming took off 5 bases at V and 7 bases at J, with 21 bases between the two ends. This CDR3 reads CASSASGARREEQYF. The CDR3 bases are TGTGCCAGCAGCGCCTCCGGAGCGAGGAGGGAAGAGCAGTACTTC. Filled out from reference TRBV7-2 and TRBJ2-7, the complete variable domain reads GAGVSQSPSNKVTEKGKDVELRCDPISGHTALYWYRQSLGQGLEFLIYFQGNSAPDKSGLPSDRFSAERTGGSVSTLTIQRTQQEDSAVYLCASSASGARREEQYFGPGTRLTVT.

The V gene is TRBV6-6, the J gene TRBJ1-4, with D unclear. From germline, CDR1 is MNHNY and CDR2 SVGAGI (reference sequence). V was cut by 1 base and J by 7 bases, with 4 bases left in between. The CDR3 runs 12 residues. CDR3 bases: TGTGCCAGCAGTTACTTCGGTGAAAAACTGTTTTTT. This translates into CASSYFGEKLFF.

This chain uses TRBV2 with TRBJ2-1; 10 positions match TRBD2. The trim removed 7 bases at V and 7 bases at J, leaving 10 bases unmatched. Germline V gene lookup returns CDR1 SNHLY and CDR2 FYNNEI. This CDR3 region has 15 residues. The CDR3 bases are TGTGCCAGCATGAAACTAGCGGGGTACGCTAATGAGCAGTTCTTC. Translating it yields CASMKLAGYANEQFF. The whole variable domain, filled in from reference TRBV2 and TRBJ2-1, reads EPEVTQTPSHQVTQMGQEVILRCVPISNHLYFYWYRQILGQKVEFLVSFYNNEISEKSEIFDDQFSVERPDGSNFTLKIRSTKLEDSAMYFCASMKLAGYANEQFFGPGTRLTVL.

The V gene is TRBV18, the J gene TRBJ2-2; D unresolved. Trimming took off 3 bases at V and 5 bases at J, with 7 bases between the two ends. The CDR3 covers 13 residues. Germline V gene sequence: CDR1 KGHSH, CDR2 LQKENI. CDR3 sequence reads: CASSPGVTGELFF. In nucleotides, the CDR3 is TGTGCCAGCTCACCTGGGGTTACCGGGGAGCTGTTTTTT. Drawing the rest from reference TRBV18 and TRBJ2-2, the complete variable domain is NAGVMQNPRHLVRRRGQEARLRCSPMKGHSHVYWYRQLPEEGLKFMVYLQKENIIDESGMPKERFSAEFPKEGPSILRIQQVVRGDSAAYFCASSPGVTGELFFGEGSRLTVL.

The chain is built from TRBV4-2 and TRBJ2-7; no clear D gene. CDR3 size: 16 residues. V gave up 0 bases and J gave up 1 base, with 13 bases separating them. CDR1 and CDR2 from the germline V gene are LGHNA and YNFKEQ. The CDR3 nucleotides read TGTGCCAGCAGCCAAGATTTGGCTTCACCGTCCTACGAGCAGTACTTC. Amino acids: CASSQDLASPSYEQYF.

The chain combines TRBV6-5 with TRBJ1-1; D uncertain. From germline, CDR1 is MNHEY and CDR2 SVGAGI. This CDR3 has 15 residues. Trimming stripped 6 bases from V and 0 bases from J, with 14 bases between. As DNA, the CDR3 is TGTGCCAGCAGCTATTTAAGACATTTGAACACTGAAGCTTTCTTT. Protein sequence: CASSYLRHLNTEAFF.

The chain joins TRBV12-5 to TRBJ1-1; a possible D gene is TRBD1 (5 bases). Trimming took 5 bases from V and 3 from J, leaving 16 bases between them. The CDR3 contains 15 residues. The germline V gene encodes CDR1 LGHNT and CDR2 FRNRAP. CDR3 protein: CASGQPRDRDTEAFF. The CDR3 DNA is TGTGCTAGTGGTCAGCCCCGGGACCGGGACACTGAAGCTTTCTTT.

The chain couples TRBV6-5 to TRBJ1-4; the D is unclear. CDR1 MNHEY and CDR2 SVGAGI come from the germline V gene. V lost 2 bases and J lost 4, with 14 bases in between. CDR3 size: 16 residues. The CDR3, as DNA: TGTGCCAGCAGTTACCTCCGACTTGGTAATAATGAAAAACTGTTTTTT. Its protein is CASSYLRLGNNEKLFF.

The chain couples TRBV5-1 to TRBJ2-7; D is tentatively TRBD1 or TRBD2 (5 bases each). This CDR3 region has 14 residues. V was pared by 5 bases and J by 3 bases, with 15 bases between. The germline V gene encodes CDR1 SGHRS and CDR2 YFSETQ. In nucleotides, the CDR3 is TGCGCCAGCAGTCAAAGGACGGGGCTCTACGAGCAGTACTTC. This encodes CASSQRTGLYEQYF.

The V gene is TRBV5-1, the J gene TRBJ2-1; the D is unclear. The CDR3 has 14 amino acids. With 5 bases removed from V and 0 bases from J, the gap between germline ends came to 9 bases. The germline V gene encodes CDR1 SGHRS and CDR2 YFSETQ. The CDR3 bases are TGCGCCAGCAGAACGGAACGCTCCTACAATGAGCAGTTCTTC. It is translated as CASRTERSYNEQFF.

The gene calls are TRBV5-1 and TRBJ2-7; possible D gene TRBD2, 5 bases. V lost 0 bases and J lost 0, with 10 bases in between. This CDR3 is 15 amino acids long. Germline V gene data show CDR1 as SGHRS and CDR2 as YFSETQ. Here the CDR3 DNA reads TGCGCCAGCAGCTTGGTGGCTAGCAGCTCCTACGAGCAGTACTTC. Amino acid sequence: CASSLVASSSYEQYF. Combining the CDR3 with reference TRBV5-1 and TRBJ2-7 gives the whole variable domain KAGVTQTPRYLIKTRGQQVTLSCSPISGHRSVSWYQQTPGQGLQFLFEYFSETQRNKGNFPGRFSGRQFSNSRSEMNVSTLELGDSALYLCASSLVASSSYEQYFGPGTRLTVT.

V usage is TRBV4-2 and J usage is TRBJ2-7; either TRBD1 or TRBD2 may fit D (5 bases each). Trimming stripped 1 base from V and 6 bases from J, with 7 bases between. From germline, CDR1 is LGHNA and CDR2 YNFKEQ. The CDR3 is made up of 12 amino acids. The CDR3 spells CASSQGDGEQYF. The CDR3 coding sequence is TGTGCCAGCAGCCAAGGGGACGGCGAGCAGTACTTC.

V and J are TRBV27 and TRBJ2-7; TRBD2 aligns across 10 bases. Germline loops: CDR1 MNHEY, CDR2 SMNVEV (reference sequence). Unmatched junction bases numbered 5, after V lost 5 bases and J lost 1 base. This CDR3 is 15 amino acids long. The CDR3 region is CASSALLAGSYEQYF. The CDR3 DNA reads TGTGCCAGCAGTGCGCTACTAGCGGGATCCTACGAGCAGTACTTC.

The J gene is TRBJ1-3, the V gene TRBV9; D remains unclear. The CDR3 contains 15 residues. Trimming shortened V by 4 bases and J by 0 bases, and 11 bases separated the two germline ends. CDR1 is SGDLS and CDR2 is YYNGEE in the germline V gene. CDR3 sequence reads: CASSPRRISGNTIYF. As DNA, the CDR3 is TGTGCCAGCAGCCCACGACGCATCTCTGGAAACACCATATATTTT.

The rearrangement joins TRBV18 to TRBJ1-1, with TRBD1 as a possible D gene (5 bases). V was pared by 2 bases and J by 3 bases, with 13 bases between. Germline V CDR1 and CDR2: KGHSH, LQKENI. The CDR3 has 15 amino acids. CDR3 nucleotides: TGTGCCAGCTCACCATCTGTGGACATTTACACTGAAGCTTTCTTT. Translating gives CASSPSVDIYTEAFF.

This chain links TRBV6-1 with TRBJ2-3; 12 bases match TRBD1. The V gene end was trimmed by 4 bases and the J gene end by 0 bases; junction bases not matched to a gene: 8. Germline V gene sequence: CDR1 MNHNS, CDR2 SASEGT. The CDR3 extends over 18 amino acids. CDR3 amino acids: CASSVRDRGPPSTDTQYF. For the CDR3, the DNA is TGTGCCAGCAGTGTCCGGGACAGGGGGCCTCCTAGCACAGATACGCAGTATTTT.

The chain combines TRBV9 with TRBJ2-7, with 12 nucleotides matching TRBD1. The J segment lost 6 bases and the V segment lost 4 bases, leaving 8 bases of the junction unmatched. Germline V CDR1 and CDR2: SGDLS, YYNGEE. The CDR3 contains 15 residues. The CDR3 bases are TGTGCCAGCAGCACCCTCGGGACAGGGGGCGCCGAGCAGTACTTC. Protein: CASSTLGTGGAEQYF.

This chain joins TRBV6-5 and TRBJ1-4, with D perhaps TRBD1 (5 bases). Germline assignment: CDR1 MNHEY and CDR2 SVGAGI. The CDR3 loop spans 15 amino acids. V gave up 6 bases and J gave up 5 bases, with 16 bases separating them. CDR3 DNA: TGTGCCAGCAGGCCTCCGGGACGGAGAAATGAAAAACTGTTTTTT. Translation: CASRPPGRRNEKLFF.

This chain connects TRBV29-1 to TRBJ2-1; perhaps D is TRBD1 or TRBD2 (6 bases each). CDR1 and CDR2 (germline): SQVTM, ANQGSEA. The length of the CDR3 is 18 residues. Trimming removed 6 bases from V and 1 base from J, with 25 bases in between. Written as DNA, the CDR3 is TGCAGCGTACACGCACGGGGGCCCCAGGGGAGATCCTACAATGAGCAGTTCTTC. It specifies CSVHARGPQGRSYNEQFF.

V usage is TRBV10-3 and J usage is TRBJ2-3; D may match TRBD1 or TRBD2 (5 bases each). V lost 9 bases and J lost 8, with 21 bases in between. CDR3 length: 14 amino acids. CDR1 is ENHRY and CDR2 is SYGVKD in the germline V gene. In nucleotides, the CDR3 is TGTGCCATTGAGGGGATTGGGGGAGTCCCTACGCAGTATTTT. Its protein is CAIEGIGGVPTQYF.

This rearrangement joins TRBV6-1 to TRBJ1-5; 9 nucleotides align to TRBD1. Trimming at V came to 6 bases and at J to 1 base, leaving 4 bases not matched to a gene. The CDR3 length is 15 residues. Germline loops: CDR1 MNHNS, CDR2 SASEGT. The chain's CDR3 is CASRPGQGSNQPQHF. CDR3 sequence (DNA): TGTGCCAGCAGACCAGGACAGGGGAGCAATCAGCCCCAGCATTTT.

This chain links TRBV4-2 with TRBJ2-5; D is undetermined. Germline V gene lookup returns CDR1 LGHNA and CDR2 YNFKEQ. This CDR3 has 18 amino acids. Trimming removed 4 bases at V and 2 bases at J, with 23 bases between. This CDR3 is CASSLFGGTDTIQETQYF. DNA for the CDR3: TGTGCCAGCAGCCTATTCGGTGGAACAGACACGATACAAGAGACCCAGTACTTC.

The chain couples TRBV4-1 to TRBJ1-5; 7 bases fit TRBD1. There are 17 residues in the CDR3. Germline lookup yields CDR1 MGHRA and CDR2 YSYEKL. Germline trimming cut 0 bases from V and 4 bases from J; bases unmatched to any gene: 9. The CDR3 nucleotides are TGCGCCAGCAGCCAAGATTTTAGTGGACAGGCTAATCAGCCCCAGCATTTT. This encodes CASSQDFSGQANQPQHF.

This clone showed up just a few times. The chain recombines TRBV2 with TRBJ1-2, with D possibly being TRBD1 (6 bases). The germline CDR1 and CDR2 sequences are SNHLY and FYNNEI. The CDR3 length is 13 residues. Trimming took 1 base from V and 6 from J, leaving 9 bases between them. CDR3 region: CASSEDRVNGYTF. The CDR3 bases are TGTGCCAGCAGTGAAGACAGGGTGAATGGCTACACCTTC.